Listed below are T cell receptor beta chains from one sample, sequenced in a study of blood T cell repertoires in COVID-19. TCRdb's table, derived via immunoSEQ multiplex PCR, lists solely in-frame clones and lacks some. The profile shows 25,000 to 30,000 clones, around 89% of them singletons. Source material: peripheral blood. The source of these receptors is a human donor in a cohort sampled during active COVID-19. Each CDR3 is given with its conserved first and last residue. A D gene is named only where the DNA matches it firmly. Part of the rows lack a size; the others show once, few, many or a class for expanded clones.

CDR3 protein,CDR3 DNA,clone size,D gene,J gene,V gene
CASSPMSRQGNEQYF,TGTGCCAGCTCACCAATGTCCAGGCAGGGGAACGAGCAGTACTTC,.,.,TRBJ2-7,TRBV18
CSTSGGEETQYF,TGCAGTACTAGCGGGGGGGAAGAGACCCAGTACTTC,.,TRBD2,TRBJ2-5,TRBV29-1
CASSPSQVGELFF,TGTGCCAGCTCTCCTAGCCAGGTCGGGGAGCTGTTTTTT,.,.,TRBJ2-2,TRBV7-2
CASGTLAKNIQYF,TGTGCCAGCGGGACACTAGCCAAAAACATTCAGTACTTC,.,.,TRBJ2-4,TRBV6-5
CASSEGSVRLWDTIYF,TGTGCCAGCAGTGAAGGGTCGGTCAGGCTCTGGGACACCATATATTTT,.,.,TRBJ1-3,TRBV6-1
CASSLSGGNEQFF,TGTGCCAGCAGCTTAAGCGGGGGTAATGAGCAGTTCTTC,.,TRBD2,TRBJ2-1,TRBV11-3
CASSANPGLASYEQYF,TGTGCCAGCAGCGCCAACCCGGGACTAGCGTCCTACGAGCAGTACTTC,.,TRBD2,TRBJ2-7,TRBV9
CASSLQGLSGANVLTF,TGCGCCAGCAGCCTACAAGGACTGTCGGGGGCCAACGTCCTGACTTTC,.,.,TRBJ2-6,TRBV4-1
CASLDSSYEQYF,TGTGCCTCTCTGGACAGCTCCTACGAGCAGTACTTC,once,.,TRBJ2-7,TRBV6-6
CSLKEGLWTEAFF,TGCAGCCTAAAAGAGGGCCTGTGGACTGAAGCTTTCTTT,.,.,TRBJ1-1,TRBV29-1
CASSVPAGGLAFF,TGTGCCAGCAGTGTACCCGCAGGGGGCTTGGCTTTCTTT,.,TRBD1,TRBJ1-1,TRBV12-3/TRBV12-4
CASSVGGASTDTQYF,TGTGCCAGCAGCGTCGGCGGGGCTAGCACAGATACGCAGTATTTT,.,.,TRBJ2-3,TRBV9
CASSFSNTGELFF,TGTGCCAGCAGCTTTAGCAACACCGGGGAGCTGTTTTTT,few,.,TRBJ2-2,TRBV11-1
CASSLSQGDEKLFF,TGTGCCAGCAGCTTAAGTCAGGGCGATGAAAAACTGTTTTTT,.,.,TRBJ1-4,TRBV7-3
CASSPGTSRNTGELFF,TGTGCCAGCAGCCCTGGGACTAGCAGGAACACCGGGGAGCTGTTTTTT,.,TRBD2,TRBJ2-2,TRBV5-4
CASSSAWGDTIYF,TGTGCCAGCAGTTCTGCCTGGGGGGACACCATATATTTT,.,.,TRBJ1-3,TRBV25-1
CASSLGRRNYGYTF,TGTGCCAGCAGCCTCGGACGGAGGAACTATGGCTACACCTTC,.,.,TRBJ1-2,TRBV5-8
CASSLTGYSYNSPLHF,TGTGCCAGCAGTCTAACAGGGTATTCCTATAATTCACCCCTCCACTTT,.,.,TRBJ1-6,TRBV27
CASSQVQGSTEAFF,TGTGCCAGCAGCCAAGTTCAGGGGAGTACTGAAGCTTTCTTT,.,.,TRBJ1-1,TRBV3-1/TRBV3-2
CATSGVLQETQYF,TGTGCCACTAGCGGGGTGCTCCAAGAGACCCAGTACTTC,.,TRBD2,TRBJ2-5,TRBV6-5
CATSDARGFKSDTQYF,TGTGCCACCAGTGACGCCAGGGGTTTTAAGTCAGATACGCAGTATTTT,.,.,TRBJ2-3,TRBV24-1
CASSLVGEDTEAFF,TGTGCCAGCAGCTTAGTTGGTGAGGACACTGAAGCTTTCTTT,.,.,TRBJ1-1,TRBV11-3
CASSPGTDNQPQHF,TGTGCCAGCAGCCCAGGGACAGACAATCAGCCCCAGCATTTT,.,TRBD1,TRBJ1-5,TRBV11-2
CASSVDRGTAGELFF,TGTGCCAGCAGTGTGGACAGAGGGACCGCCGGGGAGCTGTTTTTT,.,.,TRBJ2-2,TRBV2
CASTPQSGANVLTF,TGTGCCAGCACCCCCCAATCTGGGGCCAACGTCCTGACTTTC,.,.,TRBJ2-6,TRBV6-5
CASSLYGQETQYF,TGTGCCAGCAGCTTATACGGTCAAGAGACCCAGTACTTC,.,.,TRBJ2-5,TRBV7-8
CASIGGNGYTF,TGTGCCAGCATCGGGGGGAACGGCTACACCTTC,.,.,TRBJ1-2,TRBV2
CASSFRTGGGETQYF,TGTGCCAGCAGTTTCCGAACCGGGGGAGGGGAGACCCAGTACTTC,.,TRBD2,TRBJ2-5,TRBV27
CASSRAGDEQYF,TGTGCCAGCAGTCGTGCGGGCGACGAGCAGTACTTC,.,.,TRBJ2-7,TRBV12-3/TRBV12-4
CASSQARYHEQYF,TGTGCCAGCAGCCAAGCACGGTACCACGAGCAGTACTTC,.,.,TRBJ2-7,TRBV3-1/TRBV3-2
CASSVGSGGFYEQYF,TGTGCCAGCAGCGTAGGTAGCGGGGGGTTCTACGAGCAGTACTTC,.,TRBD2,TRBJ2-7,TRBV9
CASRGGGGNIQYF,TGTGCCAGCCGGGGGGGCGGAGGGAACATTCAGTACTTC,once,TRBD2,TRBJ2-4,TRBV3-1/TRBV3-2
CASSLQSDRFVEQFF,TGTGCCAGCAGCTTACAATCGGACAGGTTCGTTGAGCAGTTCTTC,once,TRBD1,TRBJ2-1,TRBV7-6
CASSPPWQVTDTQYF,TGTGCCAGCTCACCACCGTGGCAGGTTACAGATACGCAGTATTTT,once,.,TRBJ2-3,TRBV18
CASSSWVERGASDTQYF,TGTGCCAGTAGCTCATGGGTGGAGCGGGGGGCCTCTGATACGCAGTATTTT,.,TRBD2,TRBJ2-3,TRBV19
CASSKARYEQYF,TGTGCCAGCAGCAAGGCGAGGTACGAGCAGTACTTC,few,.,TRBJ2-7,TRBV11-2
CASSPMAGPNSPLHF,TGTGCCAGCAGCCCCATGGCGGGGCCCAATTCACCCCTCCACTTT,.,.,TRBJ1-6,TRBV3-1/TRBV3-2
CASSFSGLDNEQFF,TGCGCCAGCAGCTTTTCAGGGCTGGACAATGAGCAGTTCTTC,.,.,TRBJ2-1,TRBV5-1
CASSLMAAGVDTEAFF,TGTGCCAGCAGCTTAATGGCAGCAGGCGTTGATACTGAAGCTTTCTTT,.,.,TRBJ1-1,TRBV7-2
CASSQVPGGAYEQYF,TGCGCCAGCAGCCAAGTTCCAGGGGGTGCTTACGAGCAGTACTTC,.,TRBD1,TRBJ2-7,TRBV4-1